This T cell receptor (beta chain) was profiled in a study of tumor-infiltrating lymphocytes in primary liver carcinoma (dated by TCRdb to 2015 to 2018). As for the study more broadly: Hepatocellular carcinoma (four) or combined HCC and intrahepatic cholangiocarcinoma (one) was present in the five patients, who were three men and two women aged 30 to 69 years. The five patients had tumors staged T1-T3 N0M0, with maximum diameters ranging from 4.2 to 10 cm. Repertoires from technical replicates were highly reproducible, with mean shared-clone rates about 0.91 and correlation coefficients above 0.98. Each sample produced about 3.65 to 7.5 million productive TCRbeta reads, and read depth showed no significant difference between tissue types. Across five regions of each liver tumor, along with adjacent normal tissue and blood, the study brought together TCRbeta repertoire sequencing, expression microarrays and whole-exome sequencing. Agilent mRNA microarray profiling was performed on the 20 to 25 tumor region samples to relate TCRbeta repertoire diversity to the local molecular phenotype. TCRbeta repertoire sequencing covered roughly 35 specimens from 5 patients: roughly 25 tumor regions, 5 adjacent noncancerous liver tissues and 5 peripheral blood samples.

Findings and caveats that apply to the study as a whole: Pairs of tumor regions showed greater repertoire overlap (mean about 36%) than tumor-adjacent pairs (17%) or tumor-blood pairs (around 15%), which is consistent with antigen-driven expansion. A significantly larger repertoire fraction was made up by the top 250 clones in tumors than in blood (p = 0.039). With just 4 to 6 patients in the study, the authors point out that the findings should be validated in a larger study. Only about 7.5-24% of top clones were found in all five regions of a tumor, suggesting spatial heterogeneity of tumor-infiltrating T cells. Because the samples were bulk and unsorted, CD4+ and CD8+ T cell repertoires could not be compared. Only the TCR beta chain was sequenced, which likely underestimates true repertoire diversity because unpaired alpha chains were not captured.

In its sample, this clonotype comes out as medium-sized (0.01 to 0.1%). Its specific antigen is unknown. No base quality values were provided; no much bigger clone lies one nucleotide off. Total RNA and DNA were co-extracted from roughly 20-30 mg of bulk tissue with the AllPrep DNA/RNA mini kit, without cell sorting. Between November 2015 and March 2016, 5 or 6 patients in China with histopathologically diagnosed primary liver carcinoma had their tumors surgically resected. Patients had chronic HBV infection and were treatment-naive at sampling. Each tumor was sampled at five spatially separated regions: the superior, inferior, left-lateral and right-lateral poles and the tumor centre. According to histology, viable tumor cells made up more than 80% of every tumor sample. Fresh tumor and adjacent tissue pieces were bisected; one half was stored in RNAlater at -80°C, the other sent for histology. TCRbeta-specific cDNA was reverse-transcribed from 500 to 550 ng total RNA using a constant-region primer and ProtoScript II reverse transcriptase. Three nested multiplex PCR rounds, following a slightly modified ARM-PCR procedure, were used to build the TCRbeta libraries. The first two PCR rounds used multiplex TRBV1-TRBV30 forward primers with a Cbeta reverse primer, each for approximately 10 cycles. Sample barcodes and Illumina adapters were added in a final 25-cycle PCR with Deep VentR polymerase. Amplicons of 200-500 bp were gel-purified with a QIAquick gel extraction kit before sequencing. The TCRbeta amplicons were sequenced with 250-bp paired-end reads on an Illumina HiSeq 2500. The study's processing was this. Reads were quality-trimmed with Trimmomatic v0.33, and paired reads were merged with FLASH v1.2.11 to recover full CDR3 sequences. V, D and J germline segments were assigned to the rearranged TCRbeta sequences using MiGEC v1.2.1b. VDJtools v1.0.0 computed clonotype statistics and Shannon-Wiener diversity indices. To cut down on sampling bias, every analysis after diversity analysis relied on just the 250 most abundant clonotypes from each sample. TCRdb reprocessing: public reads trimmed at Q25 with fastp, clones called with MiXCR, in-frame beta chains kept. All rows with the same CDR3 protein become a single entry with the most common DNA and genes. The V and J calls were determined by TCRdb, not by the authors. For this sample there are just under 45,000 distinct CDR3 sequences; around 70% appear just once. Under 20% of the sample rests with the top ten.

Based on the germline V gene, the CDR1 and CDR2 sequences are MGHRA and YSYEKL. Its CDR3 holds 14 amino acids, cysteine through phenylalanine. Only CDR3 DNA remains: 42 bases, in frame from the first base. V and J are truncated by 1 base and 7 bases respectively, leaving an intervening sequence of 11 bases. The chain links TRBV4-1 with TRBJ2-1; the D segment may tentatively be TRBD1 or TRBD2, each giving 5 matched bases. The sequence came from a man aged 35 to 55 with primary liver carcinoma and hepatitis B virus infection. The sequenced sample was liver tumor tissue from sampling region 2. The sample's cell subset or site label is to be understood as: tumor region T2, inferior pole. The nucleotide sequence is given as TGCGCCAGCAGCCAAGTTGAGGGGTGGAATGAGCAGTTCTTC. The resulting protein is CASSQVEGWNEQFF.